One sample yielded the 14 T cell receptor beta chains listed below, sequenced in a study of T-cell reconstitution after alpha-beta-depleted transplantation in children. TCRbeta library construction was performed incorporating unique molecular identifiers. TCRdb passed the PCR reads through MiXCR, listing each CDR3 protein once. The profile shows about 640,000 distinct CDR3 sequences, around 17% of them singletons. The sample consisted of PBMCs from the stem cell graft donor, taken from the stem cell graft. These receptor sequences come from a human donor who donated a stem cell graft to a child with acute myeloid leukemia.

This sequence joins TRBV4-1 and TRBJ2-7, with D uncertain. V lost 0 bases and J lost 2, with 8 bases in between. This CDR3 contains 14 residues. Germline CDR1 reads MGHRA; CDR2 reads YSYEKL. This CDR3 is CASSQEVGTYEQYV. CDR3 bases: TGCGCCAGCAGCCAAGAAGTCGGAACCTACGAGCAGTACGTC.

This clonotype was observed at least ten times. The chain combines TRBV29-1 with TRBJ1-1; 7 bases line up with TRBD1. Germline lookup yields CDR1 SQVTM and CDR2 ANQGSEA. The CDR3 consists of 13 residues. V lost 5 bases and J lost 7; bases outside the gene matches: 10. Written as DNA, the CDR3 is TGCAGCGTTACCCAAGACAGGGTCCATGAAGCTTTCTTT. Protein sequence: CSVTQDRVHEAFF.

This clonotype was seen ten or more times. V usage is TRBV7-8 and J usage is TRBJ2-5; D remains unclear. This CDR3 is 13 amino acids long. CDR1 and CDR2 from the germline V gene are SGHVS and FQNEAQ. Trimming removed 2 bases at V and 5 bases at J, with 9 bases between. The DNA of the CDR3 is TGTGCCAGCAGCTTACGGCTGGGGGAGACCCAGTACTTC. The encoded protein is CASSLRLGETQYF.

The chain joins TRBV13 to TRBJ2-7; weak D call: TRBD1 (6 bases). The germline CDR1 and CDR2 sequences are PRHDT and FYEKMQ (reference sequence). Trimming removed 3 bases from V and 3 bases from J, with 21 bases in between. The CDR3 consists of 17 residues. CDR3 bases: TGTGCCAGCAGCTTGGGGGCGTGGGGGACAAAGGACTACGAGCAGTACTTC. This codes for CASSLGAWGTKDYEQYF.

Only a few counts were recorded for this clonotype. The chain has TRBV5-1 and TRBJ2-7, with D possibly TRBD2 on 6 matching bases. Germline CDR1 is SGHRS and CDR2 is YFSETQ. The CDR3 has 14 residues. The ends were cut back, 4 bases at V and 6 bases at J, with 17 bases in the middle. The CDR3 coding sequence is TGCGCCAGCAGCGGAGGGACTTATGATGCCGAGCAGTACTTC. Its protein is CASSGGTYDAEQYF.

This clonotype was seen a handful of times. J is TRBJ2-3 and V is TRBV12-5, with TRBD1 matching 7 bases. The CDR3 has 15 residues. Per germline, CDR1 LGHNT and CDR2 FRNRAP. The V and J ends lost 4 bases and 2 bases, in that order; junction bases with no gene match: 6. Written as DNA, the CDR3 is TGTGCTAGTGGTTGGGATACAGGGGTCACAGATACGCAGTATTTT. Encoded protein: CASGWDTGVTDTQYF.

Only a few counts were recorded for this clonotype. The chain uses TRBV6-2 or TRBV6-3 and TRBJ2-1; the D is unclear. From germline, CDR1 is MNHEY and CDR2 SVGEGT. The CDR3 has 14 residues. V was trimmed by 9 bases and J by 3 bases, leaving 15 bases between them. CDR3 nucleotides: TGTGCCAGTAGACGGCTAGACAACTACAATGAGCAGTTCTTC. Translated: CASRRLDNYNEQFF.

The chain is built from TRBV4-1 and TRBJ1-1; TRBD1 matches at 12 bases. The ends lost 2 bases at V and 7 bases at J; junction bases unmatched: 14. Germline lookup yields CDR1 MGHRA and CDR2 YSYEKL. The CDR3 has 18 residues. For the CDR3, the DNA is TGCGCCAGCAGCCAAAGAGTGGGGGGGACAGGGGGCAGTGATGAAGCTTTCTTT. As protein: CASSQRVGGTGGSDEAFF.

This clonotype was found many times. The rearrangement links TRBV29-1 to TRBJ2-2; no clear D gene. CDR1 is SQVTM and CDR2 is ANQGSEA in the germline V gene. This CDR3 has 14 residues. V was shortened by 4 bases and J by 3 bases, with 12 bases between the two germline ends. CDR3 bases: TGCAGCGTTGCAGTTCAGTCGGACACCGGGGAGCTGTTTTTT. The encoded protein is CSVAVQSDTGELFF.

This clonotype has a handful of counts. The rearrangement links TRBV27 to TRBJ2-7, with TRBD1 identical over 8 bases. Trimming at V came to 0 bases and at J to 5 bases, leaving 6 bases not matched to a gene. Germline CDR1 MNHEY, CDR2 SMNVEV (reference sequence). The CDR3 has 15 amino acids. CDR3 bases: TGTGCCAGCAGTTTATCGTGGACAGGGTTACACGAGCAGTACTTC. Translating it yields CASSLSWTGLHEQYF.

This chain uses TRBV6-2 or TRBV6-3 with TRBJ1-4; tentatively, D is TRBD1 (5 bases). The V end was cut by 5 bases, the J end by 13 bases, with 11 bases between. This CDR3 comprises 11 residues. The V gene's germline CDR1 is MNHEY and CDR2 SVGEGT. CDR3 amino acids: CASSQGRGLFF. DNA of the CDR3: TGTGCCAGCAGTCAGGGCCGGGGACTGTTTTTT.

The chain links TRBV7-2 to TRBJ1-1; D is unresolved. The length of the CDR3 is 13 residues. With 7 bases removed from V and 0 bases from J, the gap between germline ends came to 9 bases. Germline assignment: CDR1 SGHTA and CDR2 FQGNSA. The CDR3 sequence is CASNIRVNTEAFF. The CDR3 nucleotides read TGTGCCAGCAACATCAGAGTGAACACTGAAGCTTTCTTT.

V is TRBV7-2 and J is TRBJ2-3; TRBD2 might be the D (6 bases). The germline gives CDR1 SGHTA, CDR2 FQGNSA. The CDR3 contains 15 residues. Trimming left V 1 base short and J 2 bases short, with 10 bases between. CDR3 region: CASSLGLATTDTQYF. The CDR3 bases are TGTGCCAGCAGCTTAGGGCTAGCGACCACAGATACGCAGTATTTT.

This clonotype is a singleton in its sample. As DNA, the CDR3 is TGCAGCGTTCGTTATAACACCGGGGAGCTGTTTTTT. It specifies CSVRYNTGELFF. This sequence joins TRBV29-1 and TRBJ2-2; D is unclear. CDR1 and CDR2 (germline): SQVTM, ANQGSEA. This CDR3 is built from 12 residues. V was clipped by 5 bases and J by 2 bases, with 6 bases between them.